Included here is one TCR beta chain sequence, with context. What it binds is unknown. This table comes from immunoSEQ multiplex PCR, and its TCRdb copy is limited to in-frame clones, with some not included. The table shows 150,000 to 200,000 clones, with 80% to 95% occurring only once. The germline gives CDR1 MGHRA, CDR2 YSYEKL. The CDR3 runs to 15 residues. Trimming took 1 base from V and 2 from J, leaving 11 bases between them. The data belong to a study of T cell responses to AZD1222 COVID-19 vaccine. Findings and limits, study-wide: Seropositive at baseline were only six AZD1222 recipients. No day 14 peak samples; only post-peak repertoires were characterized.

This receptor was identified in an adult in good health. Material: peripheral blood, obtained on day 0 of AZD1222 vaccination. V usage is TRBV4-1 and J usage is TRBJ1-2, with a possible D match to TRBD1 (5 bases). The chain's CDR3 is CASSQGQGQNYGYTF. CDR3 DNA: TGCGCCAGCAGCCAAGGTCAGGGCCAAAACTATGGCTACACCTTC.